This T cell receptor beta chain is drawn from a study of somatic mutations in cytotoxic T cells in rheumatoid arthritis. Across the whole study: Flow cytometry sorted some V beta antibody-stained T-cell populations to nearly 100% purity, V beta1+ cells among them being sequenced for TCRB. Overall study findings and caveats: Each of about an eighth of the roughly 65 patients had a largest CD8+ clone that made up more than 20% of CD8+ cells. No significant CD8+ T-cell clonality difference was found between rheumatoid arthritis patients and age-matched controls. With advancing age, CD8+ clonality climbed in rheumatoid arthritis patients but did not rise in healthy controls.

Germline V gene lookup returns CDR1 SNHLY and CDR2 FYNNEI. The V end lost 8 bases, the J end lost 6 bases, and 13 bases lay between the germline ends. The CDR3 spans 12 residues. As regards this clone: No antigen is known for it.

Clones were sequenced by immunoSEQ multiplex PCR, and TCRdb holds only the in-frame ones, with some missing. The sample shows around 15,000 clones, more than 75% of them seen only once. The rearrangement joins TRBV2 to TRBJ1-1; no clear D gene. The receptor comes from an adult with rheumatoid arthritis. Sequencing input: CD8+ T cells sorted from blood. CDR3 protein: CASGGPSSEAFF. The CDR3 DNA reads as TGTGCCAGCGGTGGTCCCTCCTCTGAAGCTTTCTTT.